The entry that follows covers one T cell receptor beta chain sequence. Antigen unknown. The CDR3 loop spans 15 amino acids. Germline V gene data show CDR1 as SEHNR and CDR2 as FQNEAQ (reference sequence). V was pared by 2 bases and J by 6 bases, with 8 bases of the junction left unmatched. Every donor was a healthy person donating bone marrow. These data belong to a study of cytomegalovirus exposure and HLA in healthy donors. General study findings and limits: Sequencing likely produced, as an artifact, a cluster of highly shared sequence variants.

The PCR used 60 Vbeta and 13 Jbeta primers. Source study methods: It was a later analysis that counted around 85 million unique TCR beta chains, of which 8.5 million to 12 million were shared. Sequencing used immunoSEQ multiplex PCR; TCRdb keeps in-frame clones, though not all of them. V and J calls and clone size are given by that table; D and trimming were obtained from the DNA. The sample shows about 70,000 clones, 86% of them seen only once. This TCR was sampled from a woman aged 25-40 years in good health and CMV-seronegative. The chain recombines TRBV7-9 with TRBJ1-2, with 8 bases lining up with TRBD1. Sequencing was carried out using PBMCs. The chain's CDR3 is CASSLQGAPGDGYTF. CDR3 sequence (DNA): TGTGCCAGCAGCTTACAGGGGGCACCAGGGGATGGCTACACCTTC.